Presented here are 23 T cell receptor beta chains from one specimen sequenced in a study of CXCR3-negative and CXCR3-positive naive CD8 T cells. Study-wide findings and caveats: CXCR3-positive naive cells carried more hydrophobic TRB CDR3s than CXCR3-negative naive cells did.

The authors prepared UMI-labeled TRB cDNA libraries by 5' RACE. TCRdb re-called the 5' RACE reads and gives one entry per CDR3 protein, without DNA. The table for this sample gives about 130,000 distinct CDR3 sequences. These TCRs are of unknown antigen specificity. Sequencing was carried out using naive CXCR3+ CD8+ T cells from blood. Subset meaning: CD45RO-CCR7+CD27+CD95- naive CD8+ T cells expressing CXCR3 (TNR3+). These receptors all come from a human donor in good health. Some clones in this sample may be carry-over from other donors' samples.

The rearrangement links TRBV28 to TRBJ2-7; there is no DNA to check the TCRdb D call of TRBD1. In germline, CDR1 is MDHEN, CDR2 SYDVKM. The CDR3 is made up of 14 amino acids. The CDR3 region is CASSFSDSAYEQYF.

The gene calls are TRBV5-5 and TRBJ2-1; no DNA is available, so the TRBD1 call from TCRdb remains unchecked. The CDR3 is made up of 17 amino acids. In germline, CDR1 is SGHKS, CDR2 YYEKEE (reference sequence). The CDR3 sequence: CASSSLPGVLHHNEQFF.

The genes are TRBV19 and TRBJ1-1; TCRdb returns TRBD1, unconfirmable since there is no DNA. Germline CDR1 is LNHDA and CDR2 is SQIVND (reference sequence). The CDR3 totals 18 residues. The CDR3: CASSTYRRDRMMNTEAFF.

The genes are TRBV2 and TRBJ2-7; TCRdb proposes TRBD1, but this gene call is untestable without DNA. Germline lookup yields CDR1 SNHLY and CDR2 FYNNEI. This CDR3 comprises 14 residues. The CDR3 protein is CASSEVTGGYEQYF.

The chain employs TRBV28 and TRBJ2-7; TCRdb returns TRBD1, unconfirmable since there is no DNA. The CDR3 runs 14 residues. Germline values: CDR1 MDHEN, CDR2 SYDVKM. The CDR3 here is CASSQRDSSYEQYF.

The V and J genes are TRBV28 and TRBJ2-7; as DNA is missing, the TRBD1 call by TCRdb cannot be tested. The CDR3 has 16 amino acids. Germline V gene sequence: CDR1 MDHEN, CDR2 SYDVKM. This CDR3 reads CASSSFNTGTGIEQYF.

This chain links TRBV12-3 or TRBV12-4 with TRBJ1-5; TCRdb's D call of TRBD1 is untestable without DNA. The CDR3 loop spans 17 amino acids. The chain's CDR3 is CASSLYLRAGGDQPQHF.

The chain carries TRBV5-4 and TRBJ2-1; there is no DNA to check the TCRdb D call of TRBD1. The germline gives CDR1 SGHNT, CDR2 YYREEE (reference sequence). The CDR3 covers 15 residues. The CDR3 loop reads CASSLGQGNLNEQFF.

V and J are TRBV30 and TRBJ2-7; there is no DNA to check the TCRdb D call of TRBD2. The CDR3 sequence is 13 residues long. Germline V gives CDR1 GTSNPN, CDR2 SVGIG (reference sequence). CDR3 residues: CAWSFLAGSEQYF.

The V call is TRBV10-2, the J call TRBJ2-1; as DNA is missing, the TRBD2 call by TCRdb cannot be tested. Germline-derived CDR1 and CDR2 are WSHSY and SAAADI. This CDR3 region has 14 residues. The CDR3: CASSLSGRVHEQFF.

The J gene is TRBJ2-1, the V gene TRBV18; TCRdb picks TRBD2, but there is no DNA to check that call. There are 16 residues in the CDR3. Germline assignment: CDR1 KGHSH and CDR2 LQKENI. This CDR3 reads CASSPPGTSAYNEQFF.

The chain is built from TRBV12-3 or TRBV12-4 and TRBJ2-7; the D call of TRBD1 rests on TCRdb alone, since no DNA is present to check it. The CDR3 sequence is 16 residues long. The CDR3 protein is CASSARQGPASREQYF.

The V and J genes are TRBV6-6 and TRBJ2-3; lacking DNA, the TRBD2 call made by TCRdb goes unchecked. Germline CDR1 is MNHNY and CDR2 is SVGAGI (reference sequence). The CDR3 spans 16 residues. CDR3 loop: CASSYSRVSGTDTQYF.

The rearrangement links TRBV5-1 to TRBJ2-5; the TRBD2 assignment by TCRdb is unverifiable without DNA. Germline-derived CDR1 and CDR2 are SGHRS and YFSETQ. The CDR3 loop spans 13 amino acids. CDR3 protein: CASRGLAGETQYF.

The CDR3 region is CASSRDRDTEAFF. The chain is built from TRBV3-1 and TRBJ1-1; the D call from TCRdb, TRBD1, cannot be confirmed without DNA. This CDR3 contains 13 residues. The germline V gene has CDR1 LGHDT and CDR2 YNNKEL (reference sequence). Looking up the rest from reference TRBV3-1 and TRBJ1-1 gives the full variable domain: DTAVSQTPKYLVTQMGNDKSIKCEQNLGHDTMYWYKQDSKKFLKIMFSYNNKELIINETVPNRFSPKSPDKAHLNLHINSLELGDSAVYFCASSRDRDTEAFFGQGTRLTVV.

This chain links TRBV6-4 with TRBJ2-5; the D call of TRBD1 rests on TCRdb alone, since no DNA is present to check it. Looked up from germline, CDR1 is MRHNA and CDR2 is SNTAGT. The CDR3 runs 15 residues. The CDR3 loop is CASSPGRTDQETQYF.

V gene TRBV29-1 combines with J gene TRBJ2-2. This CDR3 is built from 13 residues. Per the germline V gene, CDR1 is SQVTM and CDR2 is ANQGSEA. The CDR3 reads CSVDRTNTGELFF.

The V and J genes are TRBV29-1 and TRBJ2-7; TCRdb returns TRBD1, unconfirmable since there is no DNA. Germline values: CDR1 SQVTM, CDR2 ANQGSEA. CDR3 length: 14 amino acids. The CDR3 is CSVRTTGYSYEQYF.

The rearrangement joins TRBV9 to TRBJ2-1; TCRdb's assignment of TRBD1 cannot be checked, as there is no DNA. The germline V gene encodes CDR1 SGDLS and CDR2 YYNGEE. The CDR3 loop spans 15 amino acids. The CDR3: CASSPGGAHYNEQFF.

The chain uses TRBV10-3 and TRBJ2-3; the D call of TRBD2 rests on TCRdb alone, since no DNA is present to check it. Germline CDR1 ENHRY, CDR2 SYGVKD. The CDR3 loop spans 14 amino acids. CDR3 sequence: CAINPGGGTDTQYF.

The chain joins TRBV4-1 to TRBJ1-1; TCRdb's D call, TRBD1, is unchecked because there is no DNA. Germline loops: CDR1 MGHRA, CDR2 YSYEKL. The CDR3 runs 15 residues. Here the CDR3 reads CASSQVGTGRDEAFF.

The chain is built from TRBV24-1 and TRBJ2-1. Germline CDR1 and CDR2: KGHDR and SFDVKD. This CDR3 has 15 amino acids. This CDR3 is CATSDYRSSYNEQFF.

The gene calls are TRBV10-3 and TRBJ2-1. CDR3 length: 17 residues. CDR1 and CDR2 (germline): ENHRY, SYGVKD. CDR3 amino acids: CAISESGLSGTYNEQFF.